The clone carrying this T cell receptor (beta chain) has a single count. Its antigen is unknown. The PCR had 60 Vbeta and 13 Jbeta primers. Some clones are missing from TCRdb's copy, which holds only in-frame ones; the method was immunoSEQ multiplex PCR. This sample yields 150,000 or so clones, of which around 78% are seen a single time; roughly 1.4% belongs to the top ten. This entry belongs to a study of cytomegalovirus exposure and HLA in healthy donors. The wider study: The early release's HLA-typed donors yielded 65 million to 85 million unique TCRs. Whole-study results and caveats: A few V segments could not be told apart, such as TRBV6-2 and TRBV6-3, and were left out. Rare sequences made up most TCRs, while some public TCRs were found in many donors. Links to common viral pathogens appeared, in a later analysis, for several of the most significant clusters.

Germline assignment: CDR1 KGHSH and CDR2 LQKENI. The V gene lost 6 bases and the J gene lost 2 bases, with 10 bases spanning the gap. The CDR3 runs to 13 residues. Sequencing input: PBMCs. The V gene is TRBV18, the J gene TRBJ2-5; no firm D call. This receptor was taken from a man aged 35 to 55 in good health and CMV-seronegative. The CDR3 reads CASSNDLQETQYF. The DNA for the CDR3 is TGTGCCAGCTCTAATGACTTACAAGAGACCCAGTACTTC. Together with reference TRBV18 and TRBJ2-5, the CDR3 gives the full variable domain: NAGVMQNPRHLVRRRGQEARLRCSPMKGHSHVYWYRQLPEEGLKFMVYLQKENIIDESGMPKERFSAEFPKEGPSILRIQQVVRGDSAAYFCASSNDLQETQYFGPGTRLLVL.